What follows describes a single TCR beta chain. After removal of 4 bases from V and 5 bases from J, the junction contained 8 bases not matched to a gene. Germline values: CDR1 ENHRY, CDR2 SYGVKD. CDR3 length equals 16 residues. These data originate in a study of shared clonotypes between healthy human individuals. Donors, without exception, were Caucasian adults residing in Nashville, Tennessee. Assay: immunoSEQ multiplex PCR; the TCRdb copy retains only in-frame clones and omits some. The table includes around 500,000 clones, over 70% detected once. Sequenced input: PBMCs. The sequence was obtained from a woman aged 40 to 49 in good health. Some clones in this sample may be carry-over from other donors' samples. The chain recombines TRBV10-3 with TRBJ2-3, with 11 bases fitting TRBD2. CDR3 in amino acids: CAISAVTSGREDTQYF. The CDR3 DNA sequence: TGTGCCATCAGTGCTGTAACTAGCGGGAGAGAAGATACGCAGTATTTT.